These T cell receptor beta chains were read from a single sample in a study of T cells after yellow fever vaccination. From the 5' RACE reads, TCRdb called clonotypes with MiXCR, one entry per CDR3 protein. Here the sample spans around 260,000 distinct CDR3 sequences, 5.2% being singletons. The sample in question was CD4+ T cells sorted from PBMCs, obtained on the day of the yellow fever booster vaccination. These receptor sequences come from a man between 18 and 35 years old who received the YFV17D yellow fever vaccine. Both conserved end residues are part of each CDR3. The D gene is left open where the match is weak. The size of a clone is reported for some rows only, either as once, few or many, or as a class for expanded clones.

cdr3_nt cdr3_aa d_call v_call clone_size j_call
TGTGCCAGCTTGAAGGCGGGGTGGGAGACCCAGTACTTC CASLKAGWETQYF . TRBV12-3/TRBV12-4 . TRBJ2-5
TGTGCCAGCAGCCAGGGCCGGGGAAACACCATATATTTT CASSQGRGNTIYF . TRBV3-1 many TRBJ1-3
TGTGCCAGCAGTTTAGCTTCAGGGACCGCGAACACCGGGGAGCTGTTTTTT CASSLASGTANTGELFF . TRBV12-3/TRBV12-4 many TRBJ2-2
TGTGCCAGCAGCTTTGTCAGGGGATTAGGAGATACGCAGTATTTT CASSFVRGLGDTQYF . TRBV7-2 many TRBJ2-3
TGCGCCAGCAGCTTGTCCTCCGGCAGCTACGAGCAGTACTTC CASSLSSGSYEQYF . TRBV5-1 many TRBJ2-7
TGTGCCAGCAGCTTATTGGGGGTCCACACCATATATTTT CASSLLGVHTIYF . TRBV7-9 . TRBJ1-3
TGTGCCAGCAGCCTCCAGGCGGGGGAGCAGTTCTTC CASSLQAGEQFF . TRBV3-1 many TRBJ2-1
TGTGCCAGCAGACAGAAGGGGGTGTACACTGAAGCTTTCTTT CASRQKGVYTEAFF . TRBV6-2/TRBV6-3 many TRBJ1-1
TGTGCCAGCAGCTTTAGCGGGGGGGACGTTGAGCAGTTCTTC CASSFSGGDVEQFF TRBD2 TRBV7-6 many TRBJ2-1
TGTGCCAGCAGTTTTTGGGGACGGGAGGAAAAACTGTTTTTT CASSFWGREEKLFF . TRBV12-3/TRBV12-4 few TRBJ1-4
TGTGCCAGCAGCCGCCGGGACCGAGCTAATGAAAAACTGTTTTTT CASSRRDRANEKLFF . TRBV5-6 few TRBJ1-4
TGTGCCAGCAGCTTAGGAGCGGGGGGGTGGAATACGCAGTATTTT CASSLGAGGWNTQYF TRBD2 TRBV7-2 many TRBJ2-3
TGCGCCAGCAGCCAAGCTCCAGGGGGTAGAGGCTATGGCTACACCTTC CASSQAPGGRGYGYTF TRBD1 TRBV4-3 few TRBJ1-2
TGTGCCAGCAGCTTGGACGGCGGCTATAATTCACCCCTCCACTTT CASSLDGGYNSPLHF . TRBV5-6 many TRBJ1-6
TGTGCCAGTGACCGGGGGGTCAGAGAGACCCAGTACTTC CASDRGVRETQYF TRBD2 TRBV6-2/TRBV6-3 many TRBJ2-5
TGCGCCAGCAGCCCGGGACATGGCAAAAACATTCAGTACTTC CASSPGHGKNIQYF . TRBV5-1 few TRBJ2-4
TGTGCCAGTAGTTCGTCCAGCAATCAGCCCCAGCATTTT CASSSSSNQPQHF . TRBV19 few TRBJ1-5
TGCAGTGCCCCGCTGGGGACTAGCAATCAGCCCCAGCATTTT CSAPLGTSNQPQHF . TRBV20-1 . TRBJ1-5
TGTGCCAGCAGAAAAAGGCGGGACGGGGCCCAGTACTTC CASRKRRDGAQYF . TRBV7-9 many TRBJ2-5
TGCGCCAGCAGCCCCGGGACCCAATATGGCTACACCTTC CASSPGTQYGYTF . TRBV10-2 many TRBJ1-2
TGTGCCAGCAGCTTATGGGGGGCCGGGGAGCTGTTTTTT CASSLWGAGELFF . TRBV7-2 many TRBJ2-2
TGTGCCAGCAGCCAAGATCGGACTACCAAGGATACGCAGTATTTT CASSQDRTTKDTQYF . TRBV4-2 few TRBJ2-3
TGTGCCAGCAGTTTAGTTCAGGGTATAGCGTACGAGCAGTACTTC CASSLVQGIAYEQYF . TRBV28 few TRBJ2-7
TGTGCCAGCAGCACCGGGACAAGTTCACCCCTCCACTTT CASSTGTSSPLHF . TRBV6-2/TRBV6-3 few TRBJ1-6
TGTGCCAGCAGCGCTGACAAGACCCAGTACTTC CASSADKTQYF . TRBV9 few TRBJ2-5
TGCAGTGCTAAGGGACAGGGCGAACTCTATGGCTACACCTTC CSAKGQGELYGYTF TRBD1 TRBV20-1 many TRBJ1-2
TGTGCCAGCAGTTTAGGGGTTAGGCGGCTGGACACCGGGGAGCTGTTTTTT CASSLGVRRLDTGELFF . TRBV27 . TRBJ2-2
TGTGCCAGCGCACAGAGTGAGCAGTTCTTC CASAQSEQFF . TRBV6-2/TRBV6-3 . TRBJ2-1
TGTGCCAGCCGGAGGGAGGGCGAGCAGTACTTC CASRREGEQYF TRBD2 TRBV25-1 many TRBJ2-7